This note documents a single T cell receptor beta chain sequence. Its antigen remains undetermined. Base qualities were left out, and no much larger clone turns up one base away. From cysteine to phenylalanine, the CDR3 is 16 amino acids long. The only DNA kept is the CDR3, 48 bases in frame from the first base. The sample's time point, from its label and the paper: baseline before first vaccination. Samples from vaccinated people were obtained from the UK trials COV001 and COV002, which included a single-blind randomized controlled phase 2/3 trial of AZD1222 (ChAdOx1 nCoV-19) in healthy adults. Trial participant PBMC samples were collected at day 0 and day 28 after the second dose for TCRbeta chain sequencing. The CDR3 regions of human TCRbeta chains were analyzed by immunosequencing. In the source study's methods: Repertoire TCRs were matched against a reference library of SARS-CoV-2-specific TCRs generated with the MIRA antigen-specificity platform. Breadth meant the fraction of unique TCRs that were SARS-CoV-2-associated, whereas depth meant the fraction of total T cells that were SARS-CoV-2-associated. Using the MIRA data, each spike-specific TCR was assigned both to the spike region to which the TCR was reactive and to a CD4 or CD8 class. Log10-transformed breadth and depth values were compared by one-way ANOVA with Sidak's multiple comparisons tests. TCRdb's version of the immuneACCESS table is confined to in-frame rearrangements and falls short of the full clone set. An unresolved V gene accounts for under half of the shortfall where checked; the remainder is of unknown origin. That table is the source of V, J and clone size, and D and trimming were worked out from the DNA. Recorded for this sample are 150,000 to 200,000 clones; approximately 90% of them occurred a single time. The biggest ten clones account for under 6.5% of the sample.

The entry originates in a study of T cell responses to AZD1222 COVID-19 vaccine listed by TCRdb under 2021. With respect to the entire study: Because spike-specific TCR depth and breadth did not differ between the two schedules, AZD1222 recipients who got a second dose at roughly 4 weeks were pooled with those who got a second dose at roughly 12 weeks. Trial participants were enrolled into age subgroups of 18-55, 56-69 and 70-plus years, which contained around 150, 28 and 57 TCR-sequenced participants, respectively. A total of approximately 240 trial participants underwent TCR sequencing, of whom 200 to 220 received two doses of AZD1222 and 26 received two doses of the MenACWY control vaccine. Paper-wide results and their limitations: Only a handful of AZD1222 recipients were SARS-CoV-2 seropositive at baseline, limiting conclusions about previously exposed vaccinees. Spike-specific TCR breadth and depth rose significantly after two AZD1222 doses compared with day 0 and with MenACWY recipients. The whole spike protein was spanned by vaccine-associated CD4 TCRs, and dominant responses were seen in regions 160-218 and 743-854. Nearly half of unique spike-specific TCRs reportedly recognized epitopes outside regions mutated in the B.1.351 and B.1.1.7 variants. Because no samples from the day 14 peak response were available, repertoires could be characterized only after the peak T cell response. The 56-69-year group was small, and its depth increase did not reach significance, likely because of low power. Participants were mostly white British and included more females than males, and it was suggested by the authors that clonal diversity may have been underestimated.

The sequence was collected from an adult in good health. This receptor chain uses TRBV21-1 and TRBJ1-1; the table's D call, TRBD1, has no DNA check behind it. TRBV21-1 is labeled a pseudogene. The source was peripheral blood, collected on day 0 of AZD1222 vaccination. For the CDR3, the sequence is CASSNVFPTGNTEAFF. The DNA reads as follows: TGTGCCAGCAGCAATGTTTTCCCGACAGGGAACACTGAAGCTTTCTTT.